This T cell receptor beta chain came from a study of blood T cell repertoires in COVID-19. The CDR3 spans 14 residues. CDR1 is MDHEN and CDR2 is SYDVKM in the germline V gene. The V end lost 7 bases, the J end lost 0 bases, and 7 bases lay between the germline ends. The assay was immunoSEQ multiplex PCR, and TCRdb's table has in-frame clones only and misses some. Of a few hundred thousand clones detected, about 88% appear once; the ten largest clones hold approximately 4%. In the case of this clone: Distinct nucleotide sequences in the sample also encode this CDR3.

The sequence was obtained from a young man with active or convalescent COVID-19. The specimen sequenced was peripheral blood. V is TRBV28 and J is TRBJ1-6; possible D gene TRBD1, 5 bases. This CDR3 is CASTGSSYNSPLHF. The CDR3, as DNA: TGTGCCAGCACAGGGTCCTCCTATAATTCACCCCTCCACTTT.